A single sample gave rise to the 30 T cell receptor beta chains below, sequenced in a study of blood T cell repertoires in COVID-19. Assay: immunoSEQ multiplex PCR; the TCRdb copy retains only in-frame clones and omits some. The sample lists 55,000 to 80,000 clones, approximately 86% occurring once. The specimen sequenced was peripheral blood. The receptors originated from a human donor in a cohort sampled during active COVID-19.

This chain joins TRBV19 and TRBJ1-5, with 7 bases matching TRBD1. The CDR3 loop spans 15 amino acids. From germline, CDR1 is LNHDA and CDR2 SQIVND (reference sequence). The V gene end was trimmed by 8 bases and the J gene end by 4 bases; junction bases not matched to a gene: 11. The CDR3 nucleotides read TGTGCCAGTGGAGGGCAGGGGGTTGGGAATCAGCCCCAGCATTTT. It specifies CASGGQGVGNQPQHF.

The chain joins TRBV7-9 to TRBJ2-1; 8 bases align to TRBD2. CDR3 size: 16 residues. The ends lost 2 bases at V and 7 bases at J; junction bases unmatched: 10. Germline V gene sequence: CDR1 SEHNR, CDR2 FQNEAQ (reference sequence). The CDR3 loop is CASSLLVGGGSNEQFF. The CDR3 DNA reads TGTGCCAGCAGCTTACTCGTCGGGGGGGGCTCGAATGAGCAGTTCTTC.

V and J are TRBV6-5 and TRBJ1-5; the match to TRBD1 covers 12 bases. From germline, CDR1 is MNHEY and CDR2 SVGAGI. The CDR3 is 14 amino acids. Trimming cost V 4 bases and J 5 bases; bases outside gene matches: 0. This CDR3 reads CASSWDRGHQPQHF. The CDR3, as DNA: TGTGCCAGCAGTTGGGACAGGGGGCATCAGCCCCAGCATTTT.

The rearrangement joins TRBV19 to TRBJ2-1; D possibly corresponds to TRBD2 (6 bases). The CDR3 loop spans 11 amino acids. Germline V gives CDR1 LNHDA, CDR2 SQIVND (reference sequence). V lost 6 bases and J 10 bases, leaving 10 bases between the germline ends. This CDR3 reads CASRRGEEQFF. The CDR3, as DNA: TGTGCCAGTAGACGCGGGGAGGAGCAGTTCTTC.

This sequence joins TRBV14 and TRBJ1-4, with a tentative D call TRBD1 (5 bases). The V end lost 1 base, the J end lost 6 bases, and 18 bases lay between the germline ends. CDR3 size: 17 residues. Germline lookup yields CDR1 SGHDN and CDR2 FVKESK. The CDR3 DNA follows: TGTGCCAGCAGCCAAGGGTACGGGACTGGGGTCGATGAAAAACTGTTTTTT. Protein product: CASSQGYGTGVDEKLFF. Full variable domain (outside the CDR3, taken from reference TRBV14 and TRBJ1-4): EAGVTQFPSHSVIEKGQTVTLRCDPISGHDNLYWYRRVMGKEIKFLLHFVKESKQDESGMPNNRFLAERTGGTYSTLKVQPAELEDSGVYFCASSQGYGTGVDEKLFFGSGTQLSVL.

The V call is TRBV5-1, the J call TRBJ2-1; 10 bases agree with TRBD2. CDR1 is SGHRS and CDR2 is YFSETQ in the germline V gene. After removal of 1 base from V and 5 bases from J, the junction contained 3 bases not matched to a gene. The CDR3 covers 15 residues. The CDR3 bases are TGCGCCAGCAGCTTGATAGCGGGGGGCAACAATGAGCAGTTCTTC. This translates into CASSLIAGGNNEQFF.

The CDR3 DNA follows: TGTGCCAGCAGCCTGGGGGGAGAATTTGGCAATCAGCCCCAGCATTTT. Amino acid sequence: CASSLGGEFGNQPQHF. V is TRBV7-9 and J is TRBJ1-5, with D perhaps TRBD1 (5 bases). Germline assignment: CDR1 SEHNR and CDR2 FQNEAQ (reference sequence). The CDR3 runs 16 residues. V lost 5 bases to trimming and J lost 2 bases, with 16 bases between them.

The chain recombines TRBV5-1 with TRBJ2-3; TRBD2 matches 8 bases. CDR1 SGHRS and CDR2 YFSETQ come from the germline V gene. The CDR3 is 16 amino acids. Unmatched junction bases numbered 9, after V lost 4 bases and J lost 2 bases. The CDR3 loop reads CASSLLGTSPTDTQYF. The CDR3, as DNA: TGCGCCAGCAGCCTCCTCGGGACTAGTCCCACAGATACGCAGTATTTT.

This clone was recorded only once. The chain is built from TRBV19 and TRBJ1-5; 7 bases align to TRBD1. The CDR3 is made up of 12 amino acids. The V segment lost 7 bases and the J segment 8 bases; nucleotides outside the gene matches: 5. Germline V lookup: CDR1 LNHDA, CDR2 SQIVND (reference sequence). The CDR3 region has the DNA TGTGCCAGTAACAAACAGGGGAAGCCCCAGCATTTT. Translating gives CASNKQGKPQHF. Based on the CDR3 plus reference TRBV19 and TRBJ1-5, the full variable domain is DGGITQSPKYLFRKEGQNVTLSCEQNLNHDAMYWYRQDPGQGLRLIYYSQIVNDFQKGDIAEGYSVSREKKESFPLTVTSAQKNPTAFYLCASNKQGKPQHFGDGTRLSIL.

J is TRBJ1-2 and V is TRBV19; 8 bases map to TRBD1. With 6 bases clipped from V and 8 bases from J, the junction kept 8 bases outside the gene matches. The CDR3 totals 13 residues. Germline CDR1 LNHDA, CDR2 SQIVND (reference sequence). Written as DNA, the CDR3 is TGTGCCAGTAGAGGCAGGGGGCTTGGGGGCTACACCTTC. Its protein product is CASRGRGLGGYTF.

CDR3 bases: TGTGCCACCAGCAGAGAAACGCGGAAACAGGGTACGAACACTGAAGCTTTCTTT. Its protein product is CATSRETRKQGTNTEAFF. The chain carries TRBV15 and TRBJ1-1; D might be TRBD1 (6 bases). The ends were cut back, 0 bases at V and 1 base at J, with 18 bases in the middle. Germline CDR1 and CDR2: LNHNV and YYDKDF (reference sequence). This CDR3 comprises 18 residues. The entire variable domain, with the rest obtained from reference TRBV15 and TRBJ1-1, is as follows: DAMVIQNPRYQVTQFGKPVTLSCSQTLNHNVMYWYQQKSSQAPKLLFHYYDKDFNNEADTPDNFQSRRPNTSFCFLDIRSPGLGDTAMYLCATSRETRKQGTNTEAFFGQGTRLTVV.

The chain links TRBV9 to TRBJ1-3; 8 bases match TRBD1. The CDR3 totals 15 residues. Per germline, CDR1 SGDLS and CDR2 YYNGEE. Trimming cost V 4 bases and J 3 bases; bases outside gene matches: 6. This CDR3 reads CASSKTGAFGNTIYF. The CDR3 DNA reads as TGTGCCAGCAGCAAGACAGGGGCCTTTGGAAACACCATATATTTT.

The rearrangement joins TRBV29-1 to TRBJ1-4; TRBD1 is a possible D gene (6 bases). Germline assignment: CDR1 SQVTM and CDR2 ANQGSEA. Trimming cost V 2 bases and J 7 bases, with 8 bases left between them. The CDR3 length is 12 residues. CDR3 nucleotide sequence: TGCAGCGTTGAACAGGGGCGTGAAAAACTGTTTTTT. Amino acids: CSVEQGREKLFF.

The chain carries TRBV6-2 or TRBV6-3 and TRBJ2-7; D is perhaps TRBD2 (6 bases). Trimming pared 4 bases from V and 5 bases from J, leaving 30 bases between. The CDR3 contains 19 residues. The germline V gene has CDR1 MNHEY and CDR2 SVGEGT. DNA for the CDR3: TGTGCCAGCAGTTCGGGGTTCGCTCGGCGGGGACTGCCTAAAGACGAGCAGTACTTC. Protein: CASSSGFARRGLPKDEQYF.

The chain carries TRBV18 and TRBJ2-1; 8 nucleotides match TRBD2. The CDR3 extends over 16 amino acids. Germline values: CDR1 KGHSH, CDR2 LQKENI. Trimming removed 3 bases from V and 5 bases from J; junction bases left unmatched: 9. The CDR3 region has the DNA TGTGCCAGCTCACCCCTCGCAGCGGGGGCGAACAATGAGCAGTTCTTC. Its protein product is CASSPLAAGANNEQFF.

V gene TRBV2 combines with J gene TRBJ1-6, with 7 nucleotides matching TRBD1. The CDR3 has 14 residues. J lost 0 bases, V lost 8 bases, and 1 base had no gene match. The V gene's germline CDR1 is SNHLY and CDR2 FYNNEI. The CDR3 sequence is CASGQDSYNSPLHF. DNA of the CDR3: TGTGCCAGCGGACAGGACTCCTATAATTCACCCCTCCACTTT. The full variable domain, in which reference TRBV2 and TRBJ1-6 provide the parts outside the CDR3, is EPEVTQTPSHQVTQMGQEVILRCVPISNHLYFYWYRQILGQKVEFLVSFYNNEISEKSEIFDDQFSVERPDGSNFTLKIRSTKLEDSAMYFCASGQDSYNSPLHFGNGTRLTVT.

The chain combines TRBV7-8 with TRBJ1-3, with D possibly being TRBD1 (5 bases). Germline V CDR1 and CDR2: SGHVS, FQNEAQ. The V end lost 4 bases, the J end lost 0 bases, and 10 bases lay between the germline ends. The CDR3 runs to 15 residues. The CDR3: CASSSPGISGNTIYF. The CDR3 bases are TGTGCCAGCAGCTCCCCAGGGATCTCTGGAAACACCATATATTTT.

This clone has just one count. The chain combines TRBV29-1 with TRBJ2-5; 7 bases match TRBD1. In germline, CDR1 is SQVTM, CDR2 ANQGSEA. V shed 6 bases and J 1 base; nucleotides not matched to a gene: 5. This CDR3 has 13 residues. The CDR3 here is CSVNGQVQETQYF. CDR3 bases: TGCAGCGTAAACGGACAGGTCCAAGAGACCCAGTACTTC.

J is TRBJ2-7 and V is TRBV11-2; TRBD2 agrees at 8 bases. CDR1 SGHAT and CDR2 FQNNGV come from the germline V gene. The CDR3 length is 15 residues. V lost 5 bases, J lost 3 bases, and 9 bases stayed unmatched. CDR3: CASSEAAGGHYEQYF. The DNA for the CDR3 is TGTGCCAGCAGCGAGGCGGCGGGGGGTCACTACGAGCAGTACTTC.

Only a few counts were recorded for this clone. The CDR3 nucleotides read TGTGCCAGCAGGTCCTCAGGGACTGGAAACACCATATATTTT. This codes for CASRSSGTGNTIYF. The chain recombines TRBV2 with TRBJ1-3; TRBD1 is a possible D gene (5 bases). Per germline, CDR1 SNHLY and CDR2 FYNNEI. Trimming removed 6 bases from V and 2 bases from J, with 11 bases in between. The CDR3 has 14 residues.

The chain joins TRBV7-2 to TRBJ2-3, with D unresolved. Between the trimmed V and J ends, which lost 5 bases and 3 bases, there was a span of 9 bases. The V gene's germline CDR1 is SGHTA and CDR2 FQGNSA. This CDR3 is built from 13 residues. The CDR3 loop reads CASSPLTTDTQYF. CDR3 DNA sequence: TGTGCCAGCAGCCCCCTTACTACAGATACGCAGTATTTT.

The sample holds one count of this clone. The V call is TRBV27, the J call TRBJ1-4, with D maybe TRBD1 (6 bases). V was shortened by 4 bases and J by 5 bases, with 14 bases between the two germline ends. From germline, CDR1 is MNHEY and CDR2 SMNVEV (reference sequence). This CDR3 contains 15 residues. In DNA, the CDR3 is TGTGCCAGCAGTTCGTACAGGGTGCAGAATGAAAAACTGTTTTTT. This codes for CASSSYRVQNEKLFF. Combining the CDR3 with reference TRBV27 and TRBJ1-4 gives the whole variable domain EAQVTQNPRYLITVTGKKLTVTCSQNMNHEYMSWYRQDPGLGLRQIYYSMNVEVTDKGDVPEGYKVSRKEKRNFPLILESPSPNQTSLYFCASSSYRVQNEKLFFGSGTQLSVL.

This clone was recorded only once. V is TRBV3-1 (or the pseudogene TRBV3-2) and J is TRBJ1-1; weak D call: TRBD1 (5 bases). Deletions cut 4 bases from V and 6 bases from J, with 15 bases between. CDR3 length equals 14 residues. Germline loops: CDR1 LGHDT, CDR2 YNNKEL (reference sequence). The CDR3 DNA follows: TGTGCCAGCAGCCCAAGGGGAGGAGGGTCTGAAGCTTTCTTT. Translated: CASSPRGGGSEAFF.

The chain is built from TRBV7-9 and TRBJ2-7; weak D call: TRBD1 (6 bases). Trimming removed 3 bases at V and 6 bases at J, with 18 bases between. This CDR3 spans 15 amino acids. Germline V gene sequence: CDR1 SEHNR, CDR2 FQNEAQ (reference sequence). CDR3 in DNA: TGTGCCAGCAGCTTCACAGGGTCCTTGGGGTTCGAGCAGTACTTC. Translated, it gives CASSFTGSLGFEQYF.

The chain recombines TRBV5-1 with TRBJ2-5; D gene unclear. The CDR3 sequence is 14 residues long. From germline, CDR1 is SGHRS and CDR2 YFSETQ. The germline V and J ends were trimmed by 0 bases and 3 bases, with 9 bases remaining between them. Here the CDR3 DNA reads TGCGCCAGCAGCTTGGTTCCGGTGGAAGAGACCCAGTACTTC. Protein sequence: CASSLVPVEETQYF.

This sequence joins TRBV9 and TRBJ1-3; 8 bases align to TRBD1. The V gene end was trimmed by 1 base and the J gene end by 1 base; junction bases not matched to a gene: 1. Germline V gene data show CDR1 as SGDLS and CDR2 as YYNGEE. The CDR3 runs to 15 residues. Written as DNA, the CDR3 is TGTGCCAGCAGCGTAACAGGGGGTTCTGGAAACACCATATATTTT. Translation gives CASSVTGGSGNTIYF.

CDR3 loop: CASGPRHSGGVNEQFF. CDR3 nucleotide sequence: TGCGCCAGCGGGCCCCGCCATAGCGGGGGGGTGAATGAGCAGTTCTTC. This chain connects TRBV5-1 to TRBJ2-1; 11 bases map to TRBD2. With 7 bases clipped from V and 7 bases from J, the junction kept 13 bases outside the gene matches. CDR1 is SGHRS, CDR2 YFSETQ, per germline. The CDR3 sequence is 16 residues long.

CDR3 residues: CASSRTSGGVYEQYF. The CDR3 DNA follows: TGTGCCAGCTCACGGACTAGCGGGGGGGTATACGAGCAGTACTTC. The chain recombines TRBV18 with TRBJ2-7, with 15 bases lining up with TRBD2. The CDR3 runs 15 residues. Germline CDR1 reads KGHSH; CDR2 reads LQKENI. The trim removed 4 bases at V and 4 bases at J, leaving 2 bases unmatched.

The chain employs TRBV19 and TRBJ1-1, with TRBD1 matching over 7 bases. Germline CDR1 is LNHDA and CDR2 is SQIVND (reference sequence). CDR3 length: 14 residues. With 1 base clipped from V and 5 bases from J, the junction kept 4 bases outside the gene matches. CDR3 amino acids: CASSIVDRVTEAFF. The CDR3 bases are TGTGCCAGTAGTATAGTCGACAGGGTGACTGAAGCTTTCTTT. Full variable domain (remainder filled in from reference TRBV19 and TRBJ1-1): DGGITQSPKYLFRKEGQNVTLSCEQNLNHDAMYWYRQDPGQGLRLIYYSQIVNDFQKGDIAEGYSVSREKKESFPLTVTSAQKNPTAFYLCASSIVDRVTEAFFGQGTRLTVV.

CDR3 DNA sequence: TGTGCCAGCAGCTTAGAGCCAGGGAAAGAGACCCAGTACTTC. This encodes CASSLEPGKETQYF. This chain joins TRBV7-6 and TRBJ2-5; D possibly corresponds to TRBD1 (5 bases). Per germline, CDR1 SGHVS and CDR2 FNYEAQ. The CDR3 loop spans 14 amino acids. V gave up 1 base and J gave up 3 bases, with 9 bases separating them.